This note documents a single T cell receptor beta chain sequence. This clonotype was picked up many times. The target of this receptor is not known. Base qualities are not provided; no much larger clone lies one nucleotide away. The sample belongs to a study of CD8+CD57+ T cells in acquired aplastic anemia (dated by TCRdb to 2017 to 2018). Notes on the research overall: DNA extracted from sorted CD4+ and CD8+ cells had a mean of roughly 3.3 ug, with a range of roughly 0.19 to 27.4 ug. A CD8+CD57+ expansion meant a frequency higher than the mean frequency seen in healthy subjects. The study at large found these results: Between patients and healthy controls, no significant difference in CD8+ Simpson's diversity was found (P=0.060). Although 25 to 30 CD8+ CDR3 sequences were shared by patients and controls, these sequences appeared highly expressed in patients and within the immunodominant clones of patients.

The germline V gene provides CDR1 MGHRA and CDR2 YSYEKL. V is reduced by 8 bases and J by 2 bases, leaving a spacing of 10 bases between them. Reading from cysteine to phenylalanine, the CDR3 counts 12 amino acids. Only CDR3 DNA is held: 36 bases, read in frame from base 1. The patients picked for sequencing were ones in whom flow cytometry had shown an expansion of CD8+CD57+ cells. Severe acquired aplastic anemia was diagnosed in all patients according to International Study of Aplastic Anemia and Agranulocytosis and Camitta criteria. Patients had received no therapy at the time of blood sampling. The study deep-sequenced TCR repertoires of sorted CD4+ and CD8+ blood T cells from severe aplastic anemia patients and healthy subjects. In the USA, patient enrollment took place under clinicaltrials.gov protocols 00001620, 01623167, 00001397, 00071045, 00081523 and 00961064. Ficoll-Paque density gradient centrifugation was used to isolate peripheral blood mononuclear cells. Before DNA extraction, CD4+ and CD8+ T cells were sorted by FACS or by magnetic beads.

Genomic DNA was used as template for profiling of TCR beta VDJ combinations and CDR3 sequences. TCR repertoire sequencing was run on an Illumina HiSeq 2000. The original methods were these. Repertoires were assessed using TRBV/TRBJ rearrangement plots, CDR3 size and DJ length profiles, and Simpson's diversity index. The most abundant DNA sequence in the deep sequencing data was taken as the immunodominant clone. CDR3 amino acid sequences were checked for sharing between subjects and were compared against published repertoires and the VDJdb database. TCRdb reprocessed the public reads (quality trimming at Q25 with fastp, clone calling with MiXCR) and kept in-frame beta chains. Records with the same CDR3 protein are collapsed into one entry carrying the most frequent genes and DNA. In this record, the V and J calls reflect TCRdb's handling and not the investigators' own analysis. The table for this sample lists around 430,000 distinct CDR3 sequences; about a third of them were counted only once. Approximately 0.82% of the sample is taken by the ten largest.

The V and J segments used are TRBV4-1 and TRBJ2-7; the D gene assignment is ambiguous. Sequenced: sorted CD4+, CD8+, or CD8+CD57+ T cells (not recorded which) from PBMCs. This receptor was obtained from a human donor with aplastic anemia. Read as DNA, the sequence is TGCGCCAGCCTTGGACCTACCTACGAGCAGTACTTC. Its amino acids are CASLGPTYEQYF.